This entry lists 24 T cell receptor beta chains sequenced from one sample in a study of T-cell memory formation after mild COVID-19. TCRdb re-called the 5' RACE reads through MiXCR, storing one row per CDR3 protein. The sample includes approximately 300,000 distinct CDR3 sequences, approximately 15% seen only once; the top ten take about 20%. The sequenced material came from PBMCs or a T cell subset sorted from them (not recorded which). These receptor sequences come from a man aged 18 to 29 who had mild COVID-19 (a few samples of this study predate the infection). Cell type and time point are not known.

This clonotype was found many times. The chain couples TRBV5-1 to TRBJ2-3; TRBD1 agrees at 8 bases. V lost 4 bases and J lost 5; bases outside the gene matches: 6. Germline V gene sequence: CDR1 SGHRS, CDR2 YFSETQ. The CDR3 totals 14 residues. In DNA form, the CDR3 reads TGCGCCAGCAGCCCGACAGGGGTTGGAGATACGCAGTATTTT. Translation gives CASSPTGVGDTQYF.

This chain uses TRBV12-3 or TRBV12-4 with TRBJ1-1; D is uncertain. V dropped 8 bases and J dropped 0 bases, with 10 bases sitting between them. There are 13 residues in the CDR3. The CDR3 DNA is TGTGCCAGCCAAGGACGCCTGAACACTGAAGCTTTCTTT. Translation gives CASQGRLNTEAFF.

The chain has TRBV4-1 and TRBJ1-5, with D perhaps TRBD1 (6 bases). The V and J ends lost 4 bases and 0 bases respectively, with 10 bases between them. Germline V gene sequence: CDR1 MGHRA, CDR2 YSYEKL. This CDR3 region has 15 residues. CDR3 residues: CASSPYRDSNQPQHF. The CDR3 region has the DNA TGCGCCAGCAGCCCCTACAGGGATAGCAATCAGCCCCAGCATTTT.

This clonotype has ten or more counts. One junction end disagrees with the germline gene, perhaps due to a read error. V gene TRBV7-9 combines with J gene TRBJ2-3; D ambiguous. CDR1 and CDR2 from the germline V gene are SEHNR and FQNEAQ (reference sequence). The CDR3 is 12 residues long. The CDR3 DNA is TGCGCCAGCAGCTTGGAGACAGATACGCAGTATTTT. Translation gives CASSLETDTQYF.

This clonotype was found a few times. The chain carries TRBV27 and TRBJ2-4; D is perhaps TRBD1 or TRBD2 (5 bases each). V gave up 10 bases and J gave up 3 bases, with 16 bases separating them. CDR1 MNHEY and CDR2 SMNVEV come from the germline V gene (reference sequence). The CDR3 has 14 residues. This CDR3 is CATKGPRGKNIQYF. The CDR3 nucleotides read TGTGCCACCAAGGGACCCCGGGGCAAAAACATTCAGTACTTC.

This clonotype came up many times. This sequence joins TRBV6-5 and TRBJ1-1, with D possibly being TRBD1 (5 bases). CDR1 and CDR2 (germline): MNHEY, SVGAGI. The CDR3 sequence is 12 residues long. The V end lost 6 bases, the J end lost 10 bases, and 15 bases lay between the germline ends. CDR3 DNA sequence: TGTGCCAGCAGGACAAACTGGGGCGCAGCTTTCTTT. This sequence encodes CASRTNWGAAFF.

This clonotype has more than one count but fewer than ten. V and J are TRBV6-5 and TRBJ1-4, with a tentative D call TRBD1 (5 bases). This CDR3 contains 15 residues. From germline, CDR1 is MNHEY and CDR2 SVGAGI. V was pared by 5 bases and J by 8 bases, with 18 bases between. CDR3: CASSLAWDVGEKLFF. CDR3 DNA sequence: TGTGCCAGCAGTCTGGCCTGGGACGTGGGGGAAAAACTGTTTTTT.

The rearrangement uses TRBV12-3 or TRBV12-4 and TRBJ2-5, with 7 nucleotides matching TRBD2. CDR3 length: 15 amino acids. The V segment lost 1 base and the J segment 2 bases; nucleotides outside the gene matches: 4. The CDR3 region has the DNA TGTGCCAGCAGTTTAGTATTCGGGGGGCAAGAGACCCAGTACTTC. Translating it yields CASSLVFGGQETQYF.

The sample holds a few counts of this clonotype. V and J are TRBV18 and TRBJ2-1; TRBD1 matches at 8 bases. Trimming at V came to 3 bases and at J to 6 bases, leaving 10 bases not matched to a gene. The length of the CDR3 is 16 residues. Germline lookup yields CDR1 KGHSH and CDR2 LQKENI. CDR3 nucleotides: TGTGCCAGCTCACCGACCGCCGGGACAGGCCCCAATGAGCAGTTCTTC. This codes for CASSPTAGTGPNEQFF.

This clonotype was counted only a few times. The rearrangement uses TRBV3-1 and TRBJ2-5; D unclear. Germline V lookup: CDR1 LGHDT, CDR2 YNNKEL (reference sequence). Trimming cost V 5 bases and J 2 bases, with 12 bases left between them. CDR3 length: 14 residues. CDR3 residues: CASSDNDKQETQYF. CDR3 nucleotide sequence: TGTGCCAGCAGCGATAACGACAAACAAGAGACCCAGTACTTC.

The V call is TRBV6-2 or TRBV6-3, the J call TRBJ1-4; D perhaps matches TRBD1 (5 bases). The CDR3 spans 16 residues. Germline V gene sequence: CDR1 MNHEY, CDR2 SVGEGT. V lost 3 bases to trimming and J lost 0 bases, with 11 bases between them. CDR3 in amino acids: CASSYWTPTTNEKLFF. Here the CDR3 DNA reads TGTGCCAGCAGTTATTGGACACCGACAACTAATGAAAAACTGTTTTTT.

Ten or more counts support this clonotype. V is TRBV12-3 or TRBV12-4 and J is TRBJ1-2; D unclear. The CDR3 has 13 amino acids. V dropped 7 bases and J dropped 5 bases, with 14 bases sitting between them. The CDR3 DNA is TGTGCCAGCAAAGCAGACTGGTTGTATGGCTACACCTTC. Its protein is CASKADWLYGYTF.

The rearrangement joins TRBV28 to TRBJ2-7; a weak D match, TRBD1 (5 bases). Between the trimmed V and J ends, which lost 3 bases and 6 bases, there was a span of 15 bases. Germline loops: CDR1 MDHEN, CDR2 SYDVKM. This CDR3 is built from 14 residues. The CDR3 nucleotides read TGTGCCAGCAGTTTCCGGCTACAGGTAGCCGAGCAGTACTTC. It is translated as CASSFRLQVAEQYF.

The sample holds a few counts of this clonotype. The chain is built from TRBV7-7 and TRBJ2-2; possible D gene TRBD2, 5 bases. CDR3 size: 13 residues. With 5 bases removed from V and 6 bases from J, the gap between germline ends came to 10 bases. The germline gives CDR1 SSHAT, CDR2 FNYEAQ (reference sequence). The CDR3 bases are TGTGCCAGCAGCGAGGGCCGACCCGGGGAGCTGTTTTTT. Amino acids: CASSEGRPGELFF.

In its sample, this clonotype was seen many times. V usage is TRBV12-3 or TRBV12-4 and J usage is TRBJ1-1; possibly TRBD1 for D (6 bases). CDR3 length: 13 residues. V dropped 6 bases and J dropped 7 bases, with 15 bases sitting between them. The CDR3: CASSQLTGFEAFF. The CDR3 region has the DNA TGTGCCAGCAGCCAACTGACAGGTTTTGAAGCTTTCTTT.

CDR3 residues: CASNQADEQFF. The DNA for the CDR3 is TGTGCCAGCAACCAAGCGGATGAGCAGTTCTTC. The chain links TRBV6-6 to TRBJ2-1; D perhaps matches TRBD2 (5 bases). Deletions cut 7 bases from V and 8 bases from J, with 9 bases between. CDR1 and CDR2 from the germline V gene are MNHNY and SVGAGI (reference sequence). This CDR3 contains 11 residues.

The chain uses TRBV5-1 and TRBJ2-5; D perhaps matches TRBD2 (7 bases). Per germline, CDR1 SGHRS and CDR2 YFSETQ. This CDR3 spans 14 amino acids. Trimming took 0 bases from V and 4 from J, leaving 10 bases between them. In nucleotides, the CDR3 is TGCGCCAGCAGCTTGGGTGCGGGGGCAGAGACCCAGTACTTC. It codes for CASSLGAGAETQYF.

The chain is built from TRBV14 and TRBJ1-1; D call uncertain. Germline V CDR1 and CDR2: SGHDN, FVKESK. This CDR3 is built from 15 residues. Trimming pared 1 base from V and 5 bases from J, leaving 14 bases between. For the CDR3, the DNA is TGTGCCAGCAGCCAAGGATTAGGGCGATCTACTGAAGCTTTCTTT. Its protein product is CASSQGLGRSTEAFF.

This chain joins TRBV6-2 or TRBV6-3 and TRBJ1-1, with D possibly being TRBD1 (5 bases). V shed 2 bases and J shed 5 bases, with 15 bases lying between them. CDR1 is MNHEY, CDR2 SVGEGT, per germline. The CDR3 sequence is 15 residues long. CDR3 sequence (DNA): TGTGCCAGCAGTTACCTGGCAGGGATCCGTACTGAAGCTTTCTTT. Translating gives CASSYLAGIRTEAFF.

The CDR3 DNA follows: TGTGCCAGCAGCCACCAAGGGATTAATGAAAAACTGTTTTTT. Its protein product is CASSHQGINEKLFF. The chain carries TRBV6-6 and TRBJ1-4, with no clear D. The V and J ends lost 6 bases and 4 bases respectively, with 12 bases between them. The germline V gene encodes CDR1 MNHNY and CDR2 SVGAGI (reference sequence). The CDR3 loop spans 14 amino acids.

This clonotype showed up just a few times. V and J are TRBV15 and TRBJ2-1; maybe TRBD2 (5 bases). The V end lost 4 bases, the J end lost 5 bases, and 18 bases lay between the germline ends. CDR3 length: 16 residues. Germline V gene data show CDR1 as LNHNV and CDR2 as YYDKDF (reference sequence). The CDR3 reads CATSTLAGVANNEQFF. The DNA for the CDR3 is TGTGCCACCAGCACCTTGGCCGGGGTAGCCAACAATGAGCAGTTCTTC.

This clonotype was picked up one time. The J gene is TRBJ2-5, the V gene TRBV27, with D uncertain. This CDR3 contains 14 residues. Germline values: CDR1 MNHEY, CDR2 SMNVEV (reference sequence). The ends were cut back, 5 bases at V and 2 bases at J, with 12 bases in the middle. This CDR3 is CASSPWSPQETQYF. The CDR3 nucleotides read TGTGCCAGCAGTCCCTGGTCCCCTCAAGAGACCCAGTACTTC.

In its sample, this clonotype was seen many times. J is TRBJ2-5 and V is TRBV7-3; TRBD1 matches at 7 bases. V lost 5 bases to trimming and J lost 5 bases; unmatched junction nucleotides: 5. Germline loops: CDR1 SGHTA, CDR2 FQGTGA. The CDR3 length is 13 residues. This CDR3 reads CASSPEGAETQYF. The CDR3 DNA sequence: TGTGCCAGCAGCCCCGAGGGGGCTGAGACCCAGTACTTC.

In regard to this clonotype: One end of the junction fails to match germline, which may point to a read error. The chain uses TRBV6-1 and TRBJ1-5, with a weak D call TRBD1 (5 bases). Germline-derived CDR1 and CDR2 are MNHNS and SASEGT. The CDR3 covers 14 residues. The CDR3 here is CANSPQGSNQPQHF. The CDR3 DNA is TGTGCCAACAGTCCGCAGGGAAGCAATCAGCCCCAGCATTTT.